The sequence of this T cell receptor beta chain was determined in a study of blood T cell repertoires in COVID-19. Participants came from some 23 US areas, aged roughly 18 to 90 years. CDR1 and CDR2 from the germline V gene are SGHAT and FQNNGV. CDR3 length: 14 residues. Trimming removed 2 bases from V and 0 bases from J, with 4 bases in between. Generated by immunoSEQ multiplex PCR, the TCRdb table keeps only in-frame clones and is missing some. The sample consists of about 200,000 clones, 80% of them appearing once. This chain joins TRBV11-2 and TRBJ2-2; D call uncertain. The sequence was collected from a woman in her 40s with acute COVID-19. Material for sequencing was PBMCs or T cells enriched from blood (not recorded which). Here the CDR3 reads CASSLSTNTGELFF. CDR3 nucleotides: TGTGCCAGCAGCTTAAGCACGAACACCGGGGAGCTGTTTTTT. The full variable domain, in which reference TRBV11-2 and TRBJ2-2 provide the parts outside the CDR3, is EAGVAQSPRYKIIEKRQSVAFWCNPISGHATLYWYQQILGQGPKLLIQFQNNGVVDDSQLPKDRFSAERLKGVDSTLKIQPAKLEDSAVYLCASSLSTNTGELFFGEGSRLTVL.